This is a list of T cell receptor beta chains from one sample in a study of T cell responses to AZD1222 COVID-19 vaccine. Some clones are missing from TCRdb's copy, which holds only in-frame ones; the method was immunoSEQ multiplex PCR. The sample lists about 190,000 clones, roughly 88% occurring once. The specimen comprised peripheral blood, sampled on day 0 of AZD1222 vaccination. The receptors derive from an adult in good health. The CDR3 runs from the conserved cysteine through the conserved F or W. D genes are given only for firm matches. Clone size is shown for a subset of rows, as once, few, many or a class of expanded clone.

clone size	V gene	J gene	D gene	CDR3 DNA	CDR3 protein
.	TRBV19	TRBJ2-1	.	TGTGCCAGTAGTATCGGGGGCCTCAATGAGCAGTTCTTC	CASSIGGLNEQFF
few	TRBV4-3	TRBJ1-2	.	TGCGCCAGCAGCCAAGGGCGGGGCAAGGACTATGGCTACACCTTC	CASSQGRGKDYGYTF
.	TRBV6-5	TRBJ1-4	TRBD1	TGTGCCAGCAGTTACTCGGCCGGGACAGTTAATGAAAAACTGTTTTTT	CASSYSAGTVNEKLFF
.	TRBV1	TRBJ2-1	.	TGCACCAGCAGCCCCTACGACCTGACTAGCGGGAGGGCCTATGAGCAGTTCTTC	CTSSPYDLTSGRAYEQFF
.	TRBV3-1/TRBV3-2	TRBJ1-4	.	TGTGCCAGCAGCCAAGTTGCAGAAAAACTGTTTTTT	CASSQVAEKLFF
.	TRBV5-4	TRBJ2-5	TRBD2	TGTGCCAGCAGCCCGGGAGGTAGCGGGGGGGCAAGAGAGACCCAGTACTTC	CASSPGGSGGARETQYF
.	TRBV18	TRBJ2-1	TRBD1	TGTGCCAGCTCACCGGGACAGCTCCTCAATGAGCAGTTCTTC	CASSPGQLLNEQFF
.	TRBV21-1	TRBJ2-7	.	TGTGCCAGCAGCAAAGGTCCAGCGGGCTACGAGCAGTACTTC	CASSKGPAGYEQYF
once	TRBV3-1/TRBV3-2	TRBJ1-6	TRBD1	TGTGCCAGCAGCCGCGGACAGGGGGCAAGGAATTCACCCCTCCACTTT	CASSRGQGARNSPLHF
once	TRBV6-1	TRBJ2-5	.	TGTGCCAGCAGTGAAGGGACCCTAGGGGCCCAGTACTTC	CASSEGTLGAQYF
.	TRBV7-2	TRBJ2-7	.	TGTGCCAGCAGCCCCGGACAAAAGTACGAGCAGTACTTC	CASSPGQKYEQYF
.	TRBV15	TRBJ2-7	TRBD2	TGTGCCACCGGAAAGCGGGAGGGCCCTCAGGATTACGAGCAGTACTTC	CATGKREGPQDYEQYF
.	TRBV11-2	TRBJ1-6	.	TGTGCCAGCAGCCCCGGGGCGGCACTTAATTCACCCCTCCACTTT	CASSPGAALNSPLHF
.	TRBV2	TRBJ1-6	.	TGTGCCAGCAGGACCACCGGGAATGGTTCACCCCTCCACTTT	CASRTTGNGSPLHF
.	TRBV28	TRBJ1-5	.	TGTGCCAGCAACCCCGGGAATTTGGCCCAGCATTTT	CASNPGNLAQHF
.	TRBV10-3	TRBJ1-1	.	TGTGCCATCAGGCCCGGCGGTTACACTGAAGCTTTCTTT	CAIRPGGYTEAFF
.	TRBV5-1	TRBJ2-7	.	TGCGCCAGCAGCTTGGGCACGACGCCTTCCTACGAGCAGTACTTC	CASSLGTTPSYEQYF
.	TRBV7-2	TRBJ1-1	.	TGTGCCAGCAGCTTAGCGCCCGGACAGAACACTGAAGCTTTCTTT	CASSLAPGQNTEAFF
once	TRBV18	TRBJ2-4	TRBD2	TGTGCCAGCTCACCACGGGGACTAGCGGGAGCCCAAGGGAACATTCAGTACTTC	CASSPRGLAGAQGNIQYF
.	TRBV23-1	TRBJ2-7	TRBD2	TGCGCCAGCAGTCAGGAACCACTAGCGGGGTCCTACGAGCAGTACTTC	CASSQEPLAGSYEQYF
.	TRBV18	TRBJ2-5	.	TGTGCCAGCTCACAGGTTCTTCGGGGGTCGATCCAAGAGACCCAGTACTTC	CASSQVLRGSIQETQYF
.	TRBV7-6	TRBJ2-7	TRBD2	TGTGCCAGCAGCTTGGGGGGGACTAGCGGTGCCTACGAGCAGTACTTC	CASSLGGTSGAYEQYF
.	TRBV12-3/TRBV12-4	TRBJ2-5	TRBD1	TGTGCCAGCAGTATCGACAGGGCTGAGACCCAGTACTTC	CASSIDRAETQYF
.	TRBV7-9	TRBJ1-1	.	TGTGCCAGCAGCTTCCTAATGAACACTGAAGCTTTCTTT	CASSFLMNTEAFF
.	TRBV5-1	TRBJ2-7	TRBD2	TGCGCCAGCAGCCAGCTAGCGGGGTCCGATGCGGAGCAGTACTTC	CASSQLAGSDAEQYF
.	TRBV25-1	TRBJ1-1	.	TGTGCCAGCAGTGTCTCCCAGTCGAACACTGAAGCTTTCTTT	CASSVSQSNTEAFF